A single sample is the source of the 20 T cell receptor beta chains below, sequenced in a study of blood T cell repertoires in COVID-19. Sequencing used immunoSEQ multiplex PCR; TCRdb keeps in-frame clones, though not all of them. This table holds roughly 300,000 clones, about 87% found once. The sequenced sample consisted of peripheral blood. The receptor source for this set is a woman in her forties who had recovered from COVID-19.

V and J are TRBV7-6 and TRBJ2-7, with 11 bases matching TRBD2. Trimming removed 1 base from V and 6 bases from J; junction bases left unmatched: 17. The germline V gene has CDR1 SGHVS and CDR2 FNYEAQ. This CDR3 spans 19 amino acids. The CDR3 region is CASSLVSVAGGYIPLEQYF. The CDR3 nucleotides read TGTGCCAGCAGCTTAGTCTCGGTAGCGGGGGGGTATATCCCCCTCGAGCAGTACTTC.

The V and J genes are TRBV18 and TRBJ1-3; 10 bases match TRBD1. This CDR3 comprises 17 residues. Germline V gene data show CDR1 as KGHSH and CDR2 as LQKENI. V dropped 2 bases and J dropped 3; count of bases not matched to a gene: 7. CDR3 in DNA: TGTGCCAGCTCACCAATCCTGGGACAGGGGTATGGAAACACCATATATTTT. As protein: CASSPILGQGYGNTIYF. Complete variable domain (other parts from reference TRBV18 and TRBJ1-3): NAGVMQNPRHLVRRRGQEARLRCSPMKGHSHVYWYRQLPEEGLKFMVYLQKENIIDESGMPKERFSAEFPKEGPSILRIQQVVRGDSAAYFCASSPILGQGYGNTIYFGEGSWLTVV.

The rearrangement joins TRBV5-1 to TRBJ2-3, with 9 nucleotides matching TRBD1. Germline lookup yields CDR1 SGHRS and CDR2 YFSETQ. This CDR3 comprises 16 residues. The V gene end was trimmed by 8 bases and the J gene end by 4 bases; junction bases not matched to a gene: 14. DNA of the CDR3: TGCGCCAGTACCCGACAGGGGGGCTACTTTGCAGATACGCAGTATTTT. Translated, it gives CASTRQGGYFADTQYF. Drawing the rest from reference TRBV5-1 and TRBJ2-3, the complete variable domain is KAGVTQTPRYLIKTRGQQVTLSCSPISGHRSVSWYQQTPGQGLQFLFEYFSETQRNKGNFPGRFSGRQFSNSRSEMNVSTLELGDSALYLCASTRQGGYFADTQYFGPGTRLTVL.

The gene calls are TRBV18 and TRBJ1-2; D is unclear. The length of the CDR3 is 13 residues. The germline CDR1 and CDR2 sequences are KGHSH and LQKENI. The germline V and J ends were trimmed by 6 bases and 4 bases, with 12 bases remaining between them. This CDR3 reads CASSGAYTYGYTF. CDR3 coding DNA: TGTGCCAGCTCTGGAGCCTATACCTATGGCTACACCTTC.

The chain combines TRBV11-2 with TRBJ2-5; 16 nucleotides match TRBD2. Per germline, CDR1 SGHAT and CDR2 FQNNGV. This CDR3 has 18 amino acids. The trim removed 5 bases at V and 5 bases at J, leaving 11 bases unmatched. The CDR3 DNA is TGTGCCAGCAGCCTCCCCGGGACTAGCGGGGGGGCCCGGGAGACCCAGTACTTC. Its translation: CASSLPGTSGGARETQYF.

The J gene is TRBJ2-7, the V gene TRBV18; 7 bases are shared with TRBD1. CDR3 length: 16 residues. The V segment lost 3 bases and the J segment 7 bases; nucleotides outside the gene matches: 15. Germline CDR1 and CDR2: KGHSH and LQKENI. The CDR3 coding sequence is TGTGCCAGCTCACCGCCCCTTGGGACAGTGGTTGGGGAGCAGTACTTC. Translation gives CASSPPLGTVVGEQYF.

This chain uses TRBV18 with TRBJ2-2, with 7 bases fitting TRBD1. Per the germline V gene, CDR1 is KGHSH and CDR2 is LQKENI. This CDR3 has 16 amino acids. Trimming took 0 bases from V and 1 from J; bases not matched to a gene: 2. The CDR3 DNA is TGTGCCAGCTCACCACCGGACAGGCTGAACACCGGGGAGCTGTTTTTT. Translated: CASSPPDRLNTGELFF.

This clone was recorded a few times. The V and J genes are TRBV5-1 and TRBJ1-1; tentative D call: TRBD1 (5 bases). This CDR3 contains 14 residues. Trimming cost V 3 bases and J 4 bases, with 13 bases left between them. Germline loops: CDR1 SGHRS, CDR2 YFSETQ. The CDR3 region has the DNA TGCGCCAGCAGCTCACCAGGGTGGGGCACTGAAGCTTTCTTT. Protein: CASSSPGWGTEAFF.

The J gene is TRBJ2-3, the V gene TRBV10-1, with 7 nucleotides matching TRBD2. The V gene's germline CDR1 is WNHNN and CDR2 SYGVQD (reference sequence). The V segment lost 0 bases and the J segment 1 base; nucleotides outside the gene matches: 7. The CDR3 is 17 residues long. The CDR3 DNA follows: TGCGCCAGCAGTGAGTCGAGGGACGCGGGGGGCACAGATACGCAGTATTTT. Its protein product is CASSESRDAGGTDTQYF.

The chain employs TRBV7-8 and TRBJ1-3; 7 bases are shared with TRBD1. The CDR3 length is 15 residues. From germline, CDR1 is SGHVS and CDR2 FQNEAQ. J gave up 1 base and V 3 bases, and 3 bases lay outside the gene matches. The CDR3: CASSLSRGSGNTIYF. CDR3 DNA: TGTGCCAGCAGCTTGTCCAGGGGGTCTGGAAACACCATATATTTT.

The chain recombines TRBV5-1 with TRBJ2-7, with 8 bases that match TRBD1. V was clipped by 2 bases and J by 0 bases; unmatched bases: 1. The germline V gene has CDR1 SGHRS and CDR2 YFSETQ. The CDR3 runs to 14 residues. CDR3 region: CASSFGTGSYEQYF. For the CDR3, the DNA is TGCGCCAGCAGCTTCGGGACAGGCTCCTACGAGCAGTACTTC.

The CDR3 DNA sequence: TGTGCCAGCAGTGAGGGGAGCGCTTTCTTT. It yields the protein CASSEGSAFF. This sequence joins TRBV2 and TRBJ1-1; D ambiguous. This CDR3 is 10 amino acids long. In germline, CDR1 is SNHLY, CDR2 FYNNEI. Trimming pared 3 bases from V and 11 bases from J, leaving 7 bases between.

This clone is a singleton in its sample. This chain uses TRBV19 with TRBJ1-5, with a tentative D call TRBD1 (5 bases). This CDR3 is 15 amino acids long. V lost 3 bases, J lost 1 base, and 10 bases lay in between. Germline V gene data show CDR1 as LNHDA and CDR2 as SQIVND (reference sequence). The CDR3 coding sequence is TGTGCCAGTAGTATTTCCTGGGGCAGCAATCAGCCCCAGCATTTT. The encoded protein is CASSISWGSNQPQHF.

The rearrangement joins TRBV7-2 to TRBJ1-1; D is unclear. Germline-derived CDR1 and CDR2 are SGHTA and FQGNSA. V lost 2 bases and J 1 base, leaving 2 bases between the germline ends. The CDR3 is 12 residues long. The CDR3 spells CASSLQNTEAFF. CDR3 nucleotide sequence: TGTGCCAGCAGCTTACAGAACACTGAAGCTTTCTTT.

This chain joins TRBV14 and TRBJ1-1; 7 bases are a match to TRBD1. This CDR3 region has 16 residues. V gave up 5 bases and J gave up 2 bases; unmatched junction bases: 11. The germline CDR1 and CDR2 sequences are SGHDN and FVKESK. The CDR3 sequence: CASSSQGEGYNTEAFF. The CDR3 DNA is TGTGCCAGCAGCAGCCAGGGGGAAGGATACAACACTGAAGCTTTCTTT. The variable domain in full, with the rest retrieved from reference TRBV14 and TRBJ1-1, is EAGVTQFPSHSVIEKGQTVTLRCDPISGHDNLYWYRRVMGKEIKFLLHFVKESKQDESGMPNNRFLAERTGGTYSTLKVQPAELEDSGVYFCASSSQGEGYNTEAFFGQGTRLTVV.

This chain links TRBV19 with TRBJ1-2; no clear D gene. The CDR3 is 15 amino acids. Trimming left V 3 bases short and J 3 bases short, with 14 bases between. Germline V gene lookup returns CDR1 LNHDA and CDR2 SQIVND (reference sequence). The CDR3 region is CASSMESEGYYGYTF. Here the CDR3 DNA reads TGTGCCAGTAGTATGGAAAGCGAGGGTTACTATGGCTACACCTTC.

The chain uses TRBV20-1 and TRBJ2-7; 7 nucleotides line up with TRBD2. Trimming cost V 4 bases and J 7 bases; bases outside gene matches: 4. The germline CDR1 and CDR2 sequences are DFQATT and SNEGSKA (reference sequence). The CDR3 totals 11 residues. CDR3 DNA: TGCAGTGCTAACTCCGGGGGGGAGCAGTACTTC. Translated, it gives CSANSGGEQYF.

The CDR3 bases are TGCAGTGCTAGTAACCAGGGGTCTTTCGAGCAGTACTTC. It translates to CSASNQGSFEQYF. V is TRBV20-1 and J is TRBJ2-7; the D gene is possibly TRBD1 (6 bases). The V gene lost 3 bases and the J gene lost 6 bases, with 15 bases spanning the gap. Germline CDR1 reads DFQATT; CDR2 reads SNEGSKA (reference sequence). The CDR3 extends over 13 amino acids.

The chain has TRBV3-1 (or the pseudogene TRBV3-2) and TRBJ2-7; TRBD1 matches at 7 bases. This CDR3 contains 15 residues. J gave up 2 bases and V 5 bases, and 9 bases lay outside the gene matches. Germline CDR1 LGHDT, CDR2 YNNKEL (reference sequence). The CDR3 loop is CASSIKPGQTYEQYF. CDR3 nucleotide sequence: TGTGCCAGCAGCATAAAGCCGGGACAGACCTACGAGCAGTACTTC.

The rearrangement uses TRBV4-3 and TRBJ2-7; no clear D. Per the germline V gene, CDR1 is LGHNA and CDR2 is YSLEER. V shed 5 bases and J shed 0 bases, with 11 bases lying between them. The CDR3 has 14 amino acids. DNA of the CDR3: TGCGCCAGCAGCGAGACTTCCAGCTCCTACGAGCAGTACTTC. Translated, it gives CASSETSSSYEQYF.